The 2 T cell receptor beta chains below all came from one sample that was sequenced in a study of T cells in Graves' hyperthyroidism and ophthalmopathy. Amplified TCR beta CDR3 regions derived from RNA transcripts. When the TCR CDR3 underwent first-round RT-PCR, the HTBI primer set was used. TCRdb re-derived calls from the multiplex PCR reads in MiXCR, one entry per CDR3 protein. Found here are under 300,000 distinct CDR3 sequences, about 14% of them singletons; the top ten hold 7.8%. Sequenced input: blood. The receptors shown here come from a woman in her 30s with Graves' hyperthyroidism that later progressed to Graves' ophthalmopathy.

There are a few counts of this clonotype. The genes are TRBV20-1 and TRBJ1-5, with unresolved D. V was trimmed by 2 bases and J by 6 bases, leaving 14 bases between them. Germline lookup yields CDR1 DFQATT and CDR2 SNEGSKA (reference sequence). This CDR3 has 14 residues. CDR3 protein: CSARRSKDFQPQHF. As DNA, the CDR3 is TGCAGTGCTAGAAGAAGTAAGGATTTTCAGCCCCAGCATTTT.

At least ten counts were recorded for this clonotype. The rearrangement uses TRBV2 and TRBJ2-3, with D possibly being TRBD2 (6 bases). Trimming left V 2 bases short and J 0 bases short, with 9 bases between. The CDR3 consists of 15 residues. The germline gives CDR1 SNHLY, CDR2 FYNNEI. The CDR3 spells CASSERDFSTDTQYF. DNA of the CDR3: TGTGCCAGCAGTGAAAGGGACTTTAGCACAGATACGCAGTATTTT.